This TCR beta chain was recovered during a study of shared clonotypes between healthy human individuals. Whole-study findings and limits: Among the subsets, naive ones generally showed larger estimated richness than memory ones. Rarefaction curves obtained for sorted subsets showed sequencing incomplete despite large depth.

A remark on this clone: Its specificity is unknown.

TCRdb's table, derived via immunoSEQ multiplex PCR, lists solely in-frame clones and lacks some. The sample has some 2.1 million clones; around 96% are singletons. Positively selected for CCR7, the CD45RO-negative cells used as naive CD8 cells excluded terminally differentiated effector memory CD45RA+ cells. Looked up from germline, CDR1 is SNHLY and CDR2 is FYNNEI. This CDR3 region has 16 residues. V lost 6 bases and J lost 0; bases outside the gene matches: 11. The receptor comes from a man younger than 30 in good health. The specimen was naive CD8+ T cells sorted from blood. The chain employs TRBV2 and TRBJ2-7; TRBD2 matches at 7 bases. The CDR3 sequence: CASRATAGELSYEQYF. DNA for the CDR3: TGTGCCAGCAGGGCGACCGCGGGGGAGCTCTCCTACGAGCAGTACTTC.